This T cell receptor (beta chain) was identified during a study of STAT5B mutations in CD4+ large granular lymphocyte leukemia. Some clones are missing from TCRdb's copy, which holds only in-frame ones; the method was immunoSEQ multiplex PCR. The table lists around 27,000 clones, 70% to 75% of them singletons. V gave up 2 bases and J gave up 4 bases; unmatched junction bases: 5. Germline V lookup: CDR1 MNHEY, CDR2 SMNVEV (reference sequence). The CDR3 has 15 amino acids. This sequence originates from a human donor in good health. The chain combines TRBV27 with TRBJ2-7, with 10 bases that match TRBD2. Material: CD4+ T cells from blood buffy coats. DNA of the CDR3: TGTGCCAGCAGTTTAAGGTCTAGCGGGAGTTACGAGCAGTACTTC. Residues: CASSLRSSGSYEQYF.